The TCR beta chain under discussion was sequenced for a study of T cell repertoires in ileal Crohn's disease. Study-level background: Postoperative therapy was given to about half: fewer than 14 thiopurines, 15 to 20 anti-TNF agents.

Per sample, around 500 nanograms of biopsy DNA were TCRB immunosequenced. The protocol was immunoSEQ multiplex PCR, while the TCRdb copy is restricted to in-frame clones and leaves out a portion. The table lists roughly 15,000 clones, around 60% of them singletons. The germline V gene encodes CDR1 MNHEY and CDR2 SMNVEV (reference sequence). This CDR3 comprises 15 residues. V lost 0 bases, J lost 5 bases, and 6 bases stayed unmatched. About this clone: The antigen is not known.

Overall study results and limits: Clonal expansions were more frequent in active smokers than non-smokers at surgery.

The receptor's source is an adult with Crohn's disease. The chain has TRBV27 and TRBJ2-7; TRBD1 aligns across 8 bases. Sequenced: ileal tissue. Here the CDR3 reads CASSLSRRGLNEQYF. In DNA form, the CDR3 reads TGTGCCAGCAGTTTATCTCGCAGGGGGCTGAACGAGCAGTACTTC.